The 19 T cell receptor beta chains below come from one sample, sequenced in a study of early T cells in non-severe SARS-CoV-2 infection. TCRdb recomputed calls from the 5' RACE reads with MiXCR, one row per CDR3 protein. Of about 25,000 distinct CDR3 sequences detected, roughly 4.4% appear once; the ten largest clones hold roughly an eighth. Sequencing input: whole blood. Source of these receptors: an adult who was a healthcare worker with PCR-confirmed SARS-CoV-2 infection or an uninfected control (not recorded which).

This clonotype was seen at least ten times. The rearrangement links TRBV6-6 to TRBJ2-3; TRBD1 aligns across 8 bases. The CDR3 length is 16 residues. Germline trimming cut 2 bases from V and 1 base from J; bases unmatched to any gene: 5. Germline-derived CDR1 and CDR2 are MNHNY and SVGAGI (reference sequence). This CDR3 reads CASSYLGQGRTDTQYF. In DNA, the CDR3 is TGTGCCAGCAGTTACCTTGGACAGGGACGCACAGATACGCAGTATTTT.

This clonotype was seen at least ten times. J is TRBJ1-5 and V is TRBV3-1; 8 nucleotides match TRBD1. Germline CDR1 and CDR2: LGHDT and YNNKEL (reference sequence). The CDR3 totals 15 residues. The trim removed 1 base at V and 4 bases at J, leaving 3 bases unmatched. For the CDR3, the DNA is TGTGCCAGCAGCCAAGCCACAGGGGGGAATCAGCCCCAGCATTTT. It encodes CASSQATGGNQPQHF.

This clonotype was recorded at least ten times. V gene TRBV18 combines with J gene TRBJ1-5; 10 nucleotides line up with TRBD1. Germline CDR1 is KGHSH and CDR2 is LQKENI. CDR3 length equals 14 residues. The V gene end was trimmed by 3 bases and the J gene end by 6 bases; junction bases not matched to a gene: 2. This chain's CDR3 is CASSPGTGAQPQHF. CDR3 nucleotides: TGTGCCAGCTCACCCGGGACAGGGGCTCAGCCCCAGCATTTT.

This clonotype has at least ten counts. The chain carries TRBV29-1 and TRBJ1-1, with 7 bases identical to TRBD1. The V segment lost 8 bases and the J segment 2 bases; nucleotides outside the gene matches: 11. The germline gives CDR1 SQVTM, CDR2 ANQGSEA. The CDR3 is 14 residues long. For the CDR3, the DNA is TGCAGCCTTGCCCCAGGGGGTGGAAACACTGAAGCTTTCTTT. Translating gives CSLAPGGGNTEAFF.

This clonotype has just a few counts. The chain is built from TRBV11-2 and TRBJ2-1; D unresolved. Between the trimmed V and J ends, which lost 3 bases and 5 bases, there was a span of 8 bases. This CDR3 has 13 residues. Germline V gives CDR1 SGHAT, CDR2 FQNNGV. The CDR3 nucleotides read TGTGCCAGCAGCTTGCCGGTACACAATGAGCAGTTCTTC. Protein sequence: CASSLPVHNEQFF.

This clonotype was recorded many times. The chain is built from TRBV25-1 and TRBJ1-2; D remains unclear. Trimming left V 3 bases short and J 7 bases short, with 15 bases between. CDR3 length equals 14 residues. Germline loops: CDR1 MGHDK, CDR2 SYGVNS. The CDR3 DNA reads as TGTGCCAGCAGTGATATGACTTCATCGCTTGGCTACACCTTC. Translating it yields CASSDMTSSLGYTF.

This clonotype was observed many times. This rearrangement joins TRBV19 to TRBJ2-2; 8 nucleotides align to TRBD2. Germline loops: CDR1 LNHDA, CDR2 SQIVND (reference sequence). This CDR3 has 15 residues. V trimming: 7 bases; J trimming: 3 bases; junction bases outside the gene matches: 7. The CDR3 loop reads CASKTPAGDTGELFF. The CDR3, as DNA: TGTGCCAGTAAAACGCCAGCGGGAGACACCGGGGAGCTGTTTTTT. Based on the CDR3 plus reference TRBV19 and TRBJ2-2, the full variable domain is DGGITQSPKYLFRKEGQNVTLSCEQNLNHDAMYWYRQDPGQGLRLIYYSQIVNDFQKGDIAEGYSVSREKKESFPLTVTSAQKNPTAFYLCASKTPAGDTGELFFGEGSRLTVL.

This rearrangement joins TRBV4-3 to TRBJ2-7, with TRBD1 as a possible D gene (5 bases). Per germline, CDR1 LGHNA and CDR2 YSLEER. The CDR3 extends over 15 amino acids. V lost 1 base to trimming and J lost 3 bases, with 13 bases between them. The CDR3 is CASSQGSSGNYEQYF. CDR3 coding DNA: TGCGCCAGCAGCCAAGGCTCATCAGGGAACTACGAGCAGTACTTC.

This clonotype was picked up many times. Here the CDR3 DNA reads TGCAGTGCTAGAGCTGCGGGGGCGCAGAATGAGCAGTTCTTC. Protein sequence: CSARAAGAQNEQFF. This chain links TRBV20-1 with TRBJ2-1; weak D call: TRBD2 (7 bases). Germline values: CDR1 DFQATT, CDR2 SNEGSKA (reference sequence). The V end lost 1 base, the J end lost 7 bases, and 14 bases lay between the germline ends. CDR3 length: 14 amino acids.

This clonotype was seen at least ten times. The rearrangement joins TRBV4-3 to TRBJ1-2, with D tentatively TRBD1 (5 bases). Germline-derived CDR1 and CDR2 are LGHNA and YSLEER. The CDR3 covers 15 residues. Trimming cost V 1 base and J 0 bases, with 9 bases left between them. CDR3 loop: CASSQAPGTNYGYTF. For the CDR3, the DNA is TGCGCCAGCAGCCAAGCCCCAGGGACTAACTATGGCTACACCTTC.

This clonotype was seen ten or more times. V gene TRBV7-3 combines with J gene TRBJ1-1, with TRBD1 matching over 11 bases. The V gene's germline CDR1 is SGHTA and CDR2 FQGTGA. The CDR3 is 13 amino acids. The junction had 4 bases not matched to a gene; V was cut back by 5 bases and J by 8 bases. The CDR3 nucleotides are TGTGCCAGCAGCCTGGACAGGGGGCGAGAAGCTTTCTTT. This sequence encodes CASSLDRGREAFF. Looking up the rest from reference TRBV7-3 and TRBJ1-1 gives the full variable domain: GAGVSQTPSNKVTEKGKYVELRCDPISGHTALYWYRQSLGQGPEFLIYFQGTGAADDSGLPNDRFFAVRPEGSVSTLKIQRTERGDSAVYLCASSLDRGREAFFGQGTRLTVV.

Many counts were recorded for this clonotype. This chain uses TRBV11-2 with TRBJ2-1; 13 bases agree with TRBD2. Unmatched junction bases numbered 23, after V lost 2 bases and J lost 1 base. The CDR3 totals 24 residues. Germline V gene data show CDR1 as SGHAT and CDR2 as FQNNGV. The CDR3 reads CASSLRLAGGKNLTHPSSYNEQFF. CDR3 in DNA: TGTGCCAGCAGCTTACGACTAGCGGGAGGCAAGAACCTTACCCATCCCTCTTCCTACAATGAGCAGTTCTTC.

At least ten counts were recorded for this clonotype. CDR3 DNA: TGTGCCACTTCCCGGGACGGTGATGAGCAGTTCTTC. Translated: CATSRDGDEQFF. The chain uses TRBV4-2 and TRBJ2-1; either TRBD1 or TRBD2 may supply D (5 bases each). Between the trimmed V and J ends, which lost 10 bases and 8 bases, there was a span of 15 bases. The germline V gene has CDR1 LGHNA and CDR2 YNFKEQ. The CDR3 contains 12 residues.

This clonotype was counted ten times or more. The chain employs TRBV19 and TRBJ1-6; 7 nucleotides line up with TRBD1. The CDR3 covers 13 residues. Trimming cost V 8 bases and J 7 bases; bases outside gene matches: 5. From germline, CDR1 is LNHDA and CDR2 SQIVND (reference sequence). In DNA form, the CDR3 reads TGTGCCAGTCAGACAGGGCCGAATTCACCCCTCCACTTT. Protein: CASQTGPNSPLHF.

This clonotype was detected many times. V usage is TRBV20-1 and J usage is TRBJ1-2; D gene ambiguous. This CDR3 spans 14 amino acids. Germline V lookup: CDR1 DFQATT, CDR2 SNEGSKA (reference sequence). With 0 bases removed from V and 2 bases from J, the gap between germline ends came to 10 bases. The CDR3 region has the DNA TGCAGTGCTAGAGATCTTGGGGAGAACTATGGCTACACCTTC. It translates to CSARDLGENYGYTF.

This chain uses TRBV6-5 with TRBJ1-4; D remains unclear. Deletions cut 0 bases from V and 8 bases from J, with 10 bases between. CDR1 is MNHEY, CDR2 SVGAGI, per germline. This CDR3 is 14 amino acids long. The CDR3 loop is CASSYSSLREKLFF. For the CDR3, the DNA is TGTGCCAGCAGTTACTCCTCTTTACGGGAAAAACTGTTTTTT.

This clonotype was seen many times. This rearrangement joins TRBV20-1 to TRBJ1-3, with 7 positions matching TRBD1. V was clipped by 6 bases and J by 2 bases; unmatched bases: 10. The length of the CDR3 is 15 residues. Germline-derived CDR1 and CDR2 are DFQATT and SNEGSKA (reference sequence). In DNA, the CDR3 is TGCAGTGCCAAGCCCGGGGACAGTCCTGGAAACACCATATATTTT. It specifies CSAKPGDSPGNTIYF.

This clonotype came up many times. CDR3 protein: CAWIGFTQETQYF. In DNA form, the CDR3 reads TGTGCCTGGATAGGATTCACTCAAGAGACCCAGTACTTC. The rearrangement joins TRBV30 to TRBJ2-5; no clear D gene. CDR1 is GTSNPN and CDR2 is SVGIG in the germline V gene (reference sequence). Trimming pared 4 bases from V and 2 bases from J, leaving 11 bases between. The CDR3 covers 13 residues.

This clonotype was observed a handful of times. The chain carries TRBV7-3 and TRBJ1-6, with D tentatively TRBD1 (5 bases). Per the germline V gene, CDR1 is SGHTA and CDR2 is FQGTGA. The CDR3 has 15 amino acids. The V end lost 0 bases, the J end lost 8 bases, and 11 bases lay between the germline ends. CDR3 amino acids: CASSLTSGVDSPLHF. CDR3 DNA sequence: TGTGCCAGCAGCTTAACGTCGGGGGTGGATTCACCCCTCCACTTT.